This paragraph reports one TCR beta chain. The data are from a study of shared clonotypes between healthy human individuals. Study context: The donor group consisted of two women and a few men, aged 18 to 49.

In the original processing: Junction-only immunoSEQ sequences carried no quality scores, so filtering differed. Generated by immunoSEQ multiplex PCR, the TCRdb table keeps only in-frame clones and is missing some. V and J calls and clone size are given by that table; D and trimming were obtained from the DNA. The table records some 2 million clones, approximately 95% of them present only once. Germline assignment: CDR1 MGHRA and CDR2 YSYEKL. This CDR3 contains 18 residues. Deletions cut 0 bases from V and 2 bases from J, with 17 bases between. It was CD45RO-negative cells, positively selected for CCR7, that made up naive CD8 cells, with terminally differentiated effector memory CD45RA+ cells excluded. Those who donated were healthy HIV-negative adults, with no recent acute infections or vaccinations reported.

The material sequenced was naive CD8+ T cells sorted from blood. This chain joins TRBV4-1 and TRBJ1-5, with a weak D call TRBD1 (6 bases). The source is a young man in good health. The CDR3 DNA reads as TGCGCCAGCAGCCAAGAGGGGGGGCAAGGGGCTGGCAATCAGCCCCAGCATTTT. Its translation: CASSQEGGQGAGNQPQHF.